Included here is one T cell receptor beta chain sequence, with context. Relying on iRepertoire HTBI primers and Arm-PCR of CDR3 regions, the team built TCR beta libraries. TCRdb reanalysed the multiplex PCR reads using MiXCR and keeps one entry per CDR3 protein. The data hold around 400,000 distinct CDR3 sequences, with around a sixth observed a single time. These data originate in a study of regulatory T cells in long-lasting Graves disease. At the level of the study: For under 3 months, newly diagnosed Graves' patients had been taking antithyroid drugs.

Trimming cost V 4 bases and J 4 bases, with 14 bases left between them. Looked up from germline, CDR1 is MNHEY and CDR2 is SVGEGT. The CDR3 contains 15 residues. Specified time point: newly diagnosed GD, antithyroid drugs for less than 3 months. The TCR library was prepared using RNA isolated from PBMCs. The material sequenced was peripheral blood mononuclear cells (PBMCs), taken at new diagnosis, from a patient treated with antithyroid drugs. This receptor was taken from a female donor with Graves disease. The chain is built from TRBV6-2 or TRBV6-3 and TRBJ2-4; D is perhaps TRBD1 (6 bases). CDR3 sequence: CASSLRTEGKNIQYF. The CDR3 DNA sequence: TGTGCCAGCAGTTTACGGACAGAAGGAAAAAACATTCAGTACTTC.